This T cell receptor (beta chain) derives from a study of radiation and T cells in renal cell carcinoma. Regarding the study as a whole: From baseline, blood top tumor clonotypes peaked at 2 weeks post-radiation.

The ends were cut back, 3 bases at V and 1 base at J, with 18 bases in the middle. The CDR3 loop spans 17 amino acids. Germline CDR1 reads MRHNA; CDR2 reads SNTAGT. Time point given: blood 4 weeks post-SBRT, at nephrectomy. Treatment defined: 15 Gy SBRT to primary tumor, nephrectomy 4 weeks later. Nephrectomy followed 15 Gy stereotactic body radiation by 4 weeks. After SBRT, blood was collected at 2 and 4 weeks, plus baseline. Clear cell pathology was present in this patient's renal cell carcinoma. This clone was seen a single time. Its specificity is unknown. Assay: immunoSEQ multiplex PCR; the TCRdb copy retains only in-frame clones and omits some. The sample contains approximately 86,000 clones, approximately 86% of which appear only once.

Source: blood, taken from a patient whose treatment included radiotherapy and nephrectomy. This chain joins TRBV6-4 and TRBJ1-2; D might be TRBD1 (5 bases). The source of this sequence is a man over 45 with renal cell carcinoma. The CDR3, as DNA: TGTGCCAGCAGTGAGACGGGAGGGGCACTTTTTAACTATGGCTACACCTTC. Amino acids: CASSETGGALFNYGYTF.